This T cell receptor beta chain stems from a study of cytomegalovirus exposure and HLA in healthy donors. Findings and limits, study-wide: Specificity for CMV antigens was confirmed in vitro for a few of the CMV-associated chains. Several of the most significant clusters appeared linked to common viral pathogens, based on a later analysis. Later analysis identified a missense DCLRE1C variant that was linked to TCR beta V- and J-gene trimming.

On this clone: The antigen remains unidentified.

The PCR used 60 Vbeta and 13 Jbeta primers. Some clones are missing from TCRdb's copy, which holds only in-frame ones; the method was immunoSEQ multiplex PCR. There are about 130,000 clones in the sample; roughly 85% occur only once, and roughly 1.2% lies in the top ten. Germline V CDR1 and CDR2: MNHEY, SMNVEV (reference sequence). V lost 4 bases, J lost 3 bases, and 9 bases lay in between. This CDR3 has 13 residues. This clonotype was obtained from a boy aged 10-17 years in good health and CMV-seronegative. Source material: PBMCs. The chain uses TRBV27 and TRBJ2-5, with D possibly matching TRBD1 (5 bases). The CDR3 region has the DNA TGTGCCAGCAGTTGGTCCAGGGAAGAGACCCAGTACTTC. This translates into CASSWSREETQYF.